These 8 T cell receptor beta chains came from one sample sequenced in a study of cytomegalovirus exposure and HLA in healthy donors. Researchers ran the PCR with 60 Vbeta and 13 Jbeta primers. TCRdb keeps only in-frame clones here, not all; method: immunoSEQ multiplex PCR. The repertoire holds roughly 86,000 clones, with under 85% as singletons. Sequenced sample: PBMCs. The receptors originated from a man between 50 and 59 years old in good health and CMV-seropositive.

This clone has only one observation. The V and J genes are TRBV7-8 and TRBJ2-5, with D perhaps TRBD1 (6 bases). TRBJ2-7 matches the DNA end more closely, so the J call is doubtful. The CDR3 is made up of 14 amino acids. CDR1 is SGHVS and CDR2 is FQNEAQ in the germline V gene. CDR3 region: CASSLLAQGYEQYF. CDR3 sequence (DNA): TGTGCCAGCAGCTTGTTGGCACAGGGCTACGAGCAGTACTTC.

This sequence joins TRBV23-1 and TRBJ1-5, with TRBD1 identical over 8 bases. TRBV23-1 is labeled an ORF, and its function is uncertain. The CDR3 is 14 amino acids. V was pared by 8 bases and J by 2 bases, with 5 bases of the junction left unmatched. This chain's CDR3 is CASPRTGRNQPQHF. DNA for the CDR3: TGCGCCAGCCCCCGGACAGGGCGCAATCAGCCCCAGCATTTT.

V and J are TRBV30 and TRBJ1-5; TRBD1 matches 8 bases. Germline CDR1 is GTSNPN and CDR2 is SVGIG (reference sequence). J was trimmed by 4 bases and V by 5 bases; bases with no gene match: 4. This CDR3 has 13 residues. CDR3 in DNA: TGTGCCTGGGATCAGGGGGCTAATCAGCCCCAGCATTTT. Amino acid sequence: CAWDQGANQPQHF.

CDR3 amino acids: CASNHRVNNEKLFF. The CDR3, as DNA: TGTGCCAGTAACCACCGGGTCAACAATGAAAAACTGTTTTTT. The chain has TRBV6-1 and TRBJ1-4; D unresolved. CDR3 length: 14 amino acids. Germline V gene lookup returns CDR1 MNHNS and CDR2 SASEGT. The V end was cut by 9 bases, the J end by 5 bases, with 16 bases between.

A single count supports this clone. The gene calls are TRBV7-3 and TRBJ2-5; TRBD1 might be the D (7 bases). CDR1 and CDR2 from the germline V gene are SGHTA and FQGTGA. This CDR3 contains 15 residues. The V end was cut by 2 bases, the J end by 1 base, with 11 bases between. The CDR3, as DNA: TGTGCCAGCAGCTTAGCAGGGGGGACCCAAGAGACCCAGTACTTC. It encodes CASSLAGGTQETQYF.

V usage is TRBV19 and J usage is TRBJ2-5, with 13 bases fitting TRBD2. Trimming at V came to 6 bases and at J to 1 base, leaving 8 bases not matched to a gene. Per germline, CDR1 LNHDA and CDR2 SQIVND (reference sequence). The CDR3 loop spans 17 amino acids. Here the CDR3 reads CASSPGLAGAFQETQYF. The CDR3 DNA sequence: TGTGCCAGTAGCCCCGGACTAGCGGGGGCGTTCCAAGAGACCCAGTACTTC.

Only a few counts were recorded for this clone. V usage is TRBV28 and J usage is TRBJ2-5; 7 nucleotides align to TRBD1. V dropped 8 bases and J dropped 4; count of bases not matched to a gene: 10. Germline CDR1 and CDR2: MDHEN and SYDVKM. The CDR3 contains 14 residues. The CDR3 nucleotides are TGTGCCAGCGGATTCACAGGGGCGGGAGAGACCCAGTACTTC. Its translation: CASGFTGAGETQYF.

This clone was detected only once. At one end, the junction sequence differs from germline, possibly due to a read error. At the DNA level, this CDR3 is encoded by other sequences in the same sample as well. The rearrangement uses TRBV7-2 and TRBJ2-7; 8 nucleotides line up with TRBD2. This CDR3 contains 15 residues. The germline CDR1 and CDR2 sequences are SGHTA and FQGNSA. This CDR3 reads CASSLVAGPSYEQYF. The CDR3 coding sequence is TGTGCCAGCAGCTTAGTAGCGGGGCCCTCCTACGAGCAGTATTTC. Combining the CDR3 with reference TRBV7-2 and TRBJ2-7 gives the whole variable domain GAGVSQSPSNKVTEKGKDVELRCDPISGHTALYWYRQSLGQGLEFLIYFQGNSAPDKSGLPSDRFSAERTGGSVSTLTIQRTQQEDSAVYLCASSLVAGPSYEQYFGPGTRLTVT.